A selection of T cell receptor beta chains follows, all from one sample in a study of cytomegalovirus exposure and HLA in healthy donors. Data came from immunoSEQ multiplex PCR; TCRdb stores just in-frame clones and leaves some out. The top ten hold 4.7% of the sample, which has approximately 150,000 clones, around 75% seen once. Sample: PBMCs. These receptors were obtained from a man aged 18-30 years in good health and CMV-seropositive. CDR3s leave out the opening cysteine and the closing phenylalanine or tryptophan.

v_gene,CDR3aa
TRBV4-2,ASSLQSIAEAF
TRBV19,ASRGAGVFTEAF
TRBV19,ASRPGAGFYGYT
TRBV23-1,ASSLGREATQY
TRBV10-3,AISGTFGADTQY
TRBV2,ASIPARVGGYT
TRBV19,ASSTGIAKNIQY
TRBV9,ASSGPPADTEAF
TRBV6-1,ASIRGGLYEQF
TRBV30,AWSGGTGEHEQF
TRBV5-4,ASSLDGRGNEKLF
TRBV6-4,ASSDEYSNQPQH
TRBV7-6,ASSTGQGWNTEAF
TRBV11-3,ASSPTSGSYNEQF
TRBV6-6,ASTGDSHNSPLH
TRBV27,ASSLIGRGSGTEAF
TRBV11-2,ASSLVGGKDTQY
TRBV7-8,ASTLRWGVGEKLF
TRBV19,ASSLQVGAEAF
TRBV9,ASSPSVTGGSAGELF
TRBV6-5,ASSYRVAYSNYGYP
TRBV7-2,ASSLESVAGLSLF
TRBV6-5,ASSYLTSGRADTQY
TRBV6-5,ASSSGLAGGEQF
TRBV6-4,ASSEDLTSVNEQF
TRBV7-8,ASSLTGNNEQF
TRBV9,ASSGPAATKNIQY
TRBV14,ASSWGSTYGYT
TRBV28,ASSTTGGVVEQF
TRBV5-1,ASSWGTGETEAF
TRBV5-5,ASSLGYGALNTEAF
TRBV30,AWSVEHQQF
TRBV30,AGGTGVTDTQY
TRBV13,ASSSRTSGRMTDTQY
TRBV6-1,ASRNPGGPETQY
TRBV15,ATSRGQEGNQPQH
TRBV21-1,ASSKGTPDLAGEDVDTGELF
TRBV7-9,ASSPSEGASEKLF
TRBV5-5,ASTLGIAGSLGTDTQY
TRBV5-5,ASSFMTNEGYT
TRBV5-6,ASSLKLGGGYTGELF
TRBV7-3,ASSKDSLNTEAF
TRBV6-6,ASSYRDRNYGYT
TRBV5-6,ASSAGKQETQY
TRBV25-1,ASSGGIETQY
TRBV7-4,ASSLVGGTARRNTEAF
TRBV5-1,ASSSHYETGDTEAF
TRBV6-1,ASAQDSHYGYT
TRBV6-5,ASSYSGGNTEAF
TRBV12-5,ASGRQGNYGYT
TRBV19,ASGLSSGSHNEQF
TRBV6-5,ASTETGSGNTIY
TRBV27,ASSPALTGGGQPQH
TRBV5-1,ASSPLRDRGSDTQY
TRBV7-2,ASSFPLGSGESVQETQY
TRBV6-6,ASSYREGYNSPLH
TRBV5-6,ASSLDRVHTEAF